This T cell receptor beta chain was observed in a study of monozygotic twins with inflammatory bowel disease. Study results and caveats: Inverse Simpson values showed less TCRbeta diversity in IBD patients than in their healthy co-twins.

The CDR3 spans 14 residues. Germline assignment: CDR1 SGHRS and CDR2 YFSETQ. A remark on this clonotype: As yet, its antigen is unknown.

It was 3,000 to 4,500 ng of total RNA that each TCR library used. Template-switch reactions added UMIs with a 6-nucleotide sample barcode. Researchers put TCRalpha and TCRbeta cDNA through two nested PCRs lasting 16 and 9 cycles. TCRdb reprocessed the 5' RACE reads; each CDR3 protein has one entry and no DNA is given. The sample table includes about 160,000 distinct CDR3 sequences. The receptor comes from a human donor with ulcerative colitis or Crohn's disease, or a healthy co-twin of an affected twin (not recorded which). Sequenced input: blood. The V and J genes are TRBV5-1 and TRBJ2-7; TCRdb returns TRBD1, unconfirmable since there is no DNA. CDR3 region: CASSLKGGSYEQYF.